This T cell receptor beta chain was recovered during a study of T cell responses to AZD1222 COVID-19 vaccine. About this clone itself: Its antigen is as yet unknown.

After removal of 6 bases from V and 4 bases from J, the junction contained 9 bases not matched to a gene. CDR1 is LNHDA and CDR2 is SQIVND in the germline V gene (reference sequence). This CDR3 is 15 amino acids long. Study conclusions and caveats: Repertoires were sampled only after the peak T cell response. Only a handful of AZD1222 recipients, several in all, had baseline seropositivity.

Only in-frame clones appear in the TCRdb table, and some are missing; sequencing was by immunoSEQ multiplex PCR. The sample yields approximately 150,000 clones, approximately 89% seen once. The rearrangement joins TRBV19 to TRBJ1-3; 7 nucleotides align to TRBD1. The source material was peripheral blood, sampled 28 days after the second AZD1222 dose. The TCR comes from an adult who received the AZD1222 COVID-19 vaccine. The CDR3 nucleotides read TGTGCCAGTAGCCGCTACAGGGGATCGGGAAACACCATATATTTT. It codes for CASSRYRGSGNTIYF.